A single sample is the source of the 9 T cell receptor beta chains below, sequenced in a study of T cell responses to AZD1222 COVID-19 vaccine. Measured with immunoSEQ multiplex PCR; TCRdb has only the in-frame clones, and not every one. The sample lists about 140,000 clones; about nine tenths were seen once. Material: peripheral blood, obtained on day 0 of AZD1222 vaccination. These receptor sequences come from an adult in good health.

The chain employs TRBV15 and TRBJ2-7, with D possibly TRBD1 on 5 matching bases. CDR3 length: 15 residues. V was shortened by 3 bases and J by 3 bases, with 15 bases between the two germline ends. Germline values: CDR1 LNHNV, CDR2 YYDKDF (reference sequence). The DNA of the CDR3 is TGTGCCACCAGCAGCGTTTTCACAGGAAACTACGAGCAGTACTTC. Its translation is CATSSVFTGNYEQYF.

The chain uses TRBV19 and TRBJ2-5; D gene unclear. The CDR3 covers 13 residues. The germline V gene encodes CDR1 LNHDA and CDR2 SQIVND (reference sequence). Deletions cut 8 bases from V and 4 bases from J, with 14 bases between. Written as DNA, the CDR3 is TGTGCCAGTGGGGATTTGGGTGGAGAGACCCAGTACTTC. Protein product: CASGDLGGETQYF.

This chain links TRBV10-3 with TRBJ1-2, with D maybe TRBD1 (5 bases). Per germline, CDR1 ENHRY and CDR2 SYGVKD. This CDR3 is 16 amino acids long. V lost 0 bases, J lost 3 bases, and 14 bases lay in between. CDR3: CAISESSTRVYYGYTF. CDR3 bases: TGTGCCATCAGTGAGTCGTCAACCAGGGTTTACTATGGCTACACCTTC.

The V and J genes are TRBV6-5 and TRBJ1-1, with no clear D. The CDR3 length is 12 residues. Trimming removed 7 bases at V and 1 base at J, with 7 bases between. Per the germline V gene, CDR1 is MNHEY and CDR2 is SVGAGI. The CDR3 sequence: CASKRQNTEAFF. The CDR3 nucleotides are TGTGCCAGCAAAAGACAGAACACTGAAGCTTTCTTT.

The genes are TRBV10-3 and TRBJ2-6; maybe TRBD2 (7 bases). The V gene's germline CDR1 is ENHRY and CDR2 SYGVKD. V dropped 5 bases and J dropped 2 bases, with 13 bases sitting between them. The CDR3 has 16 residues. DNA of the CDR3: TGTGCCATCAGTCCTAGGGAGGGGGCTGGGGCCAACGTCCTGACTTTC. It codes for CAISPREGAGANVLTF.

The rearrangement joins TRBV5-1 to TRBJ2-1; the match to TRBD2 covers 10 bases. The ends lost 0 bases at V and 7 bases at J; junction bases unmatched: 7. Germline V lookup: CDR1 SGHRS, CDR2 YFSETQ. This CDR3 spans 16 amino acids. CDR3 sequence: CASSLGVLAGLNEQFF. CDR3 DNA: TGCGCCAGCAGCTTGGGGGTACTAGCGGGACTTAATGAGCAGTTCTTC.

The table lists this clone with a few counts. The chain joins TRBV7-9 to TRBJ1-5; no reliable D call. V was clipped by 1 base and J by 4 bases, with 2 bases between them. CDR1 SEHNR and CDR2 FQNEAQ come from the germline V gene (reference sequence). CDR3 length: 12 amino acids. In nucleotides, the CDR3 is TGTGCCAGCAGCTTAGATAATCAGCCCCAGCATTTT. It codes for CASSLDNQPQHF.

This clone occurred a few times. This chain connects TRBV7-9 to TRBJ2-7, with 11 nucleotides matching TRBD2. This CDR3 is built from 15 residues. V trimming: 5 bases; J trimming: 11 bases; junction bases outside the gene matches: 14. Germline V gene data show CDR1 as SEHNR and CDR2 as FQNEAQ (reference sequence). The DNA of the CDR3 is TGTGCCAGCAGCCAGCTTCTGTTGGGGACTAGCGGCGAGTACTTC. The encoded protein is CASSQLLLGTSGEYF.

This chain joins TRBV7-3 and TRBJ2-1; TRBD2 might be the D (6 bases). The CDR3 consists of 14 residues. Germline assignment: CDR1 SGHTA and CDR2 FQGTGA. Between the trimmed V and J ends, which lost 4 bases and 2 bases, there was a span of 9 bases. CDR3 loop: CASSSSAPYNEQFF. The CDR3 DNA reads TGTGCCAGCAGCTCTAGCGCACCCTACAATGAGCAGTTCTTC.